This paragraph covers one T cell receptor beta chain sequence. In the study's own analysis: The assay estimated nucleated cells by amplifying reference gene primers. Clones were sequenced by immunoSEQ multiplex PCR, and TCRdb holds only the in-frame ones, with some missing. Clone size and the V and J calls come from that table; the DNA yielded D and trimming. The table has over 50,000 clones, around four fifths seen once; the top ten hold around 6.4%. This sample is drawn from a study of blood T cell repertoires in COVID-19. The overall study: From the United States, Italy and Spain came samples of acute and convalescent COVID-19. From T cells, B-cell-depleted T cells, or PBMCs came the material, which was cDNA or gDNA.

Germline loops: CDR1 LNHDA, CDR2 SQIVND (reference sequence). This CDR3 is built from 13 residues. With 11 bases clipped from V and 7 bases from J, the junction kept 11 bases outside the gene matches. The specimen sequenced was peripheral blood. This clonotype originated in a woman aged 50 to 60 with active or convalescent COVID-19. The genes are TRBV19 and TRBJ2-3; TRBD2 agrees at 8 bases. Written as DNA, the CDR3 is TGTGCCGTCGAGGAGCGGGAGAGAAATACGCAGTATTTT. Translation gives CAVEERERNTQYF.